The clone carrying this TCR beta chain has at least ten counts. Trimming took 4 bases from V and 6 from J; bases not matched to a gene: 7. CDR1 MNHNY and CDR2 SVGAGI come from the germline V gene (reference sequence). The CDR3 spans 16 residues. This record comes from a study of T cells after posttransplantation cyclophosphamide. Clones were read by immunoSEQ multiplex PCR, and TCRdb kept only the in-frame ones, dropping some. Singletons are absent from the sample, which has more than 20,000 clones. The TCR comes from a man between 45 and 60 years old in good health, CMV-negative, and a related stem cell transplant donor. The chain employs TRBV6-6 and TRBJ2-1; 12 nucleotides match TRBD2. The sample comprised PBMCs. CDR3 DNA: TGTGCCAGCAGTTCTGGACTAGCGGGAAAGGTCAATGAGCAGTTCTTC. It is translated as CASSSGLAGKVNEQFF.